This T cell receptor (beta chain) came from a study of cytomegalovirus exposure and HLA in healthy donors. The study's findings and limits: In a later analysis, HLA-C alleles had the fewest associated TCRs, DRB1 alleles the most. TRBV6-2, TRBV6-3 and other indistinguishable V segments were excluded. There was a cluster of highly shared sequence variants that was likely a sequencing artifact.

Use of 60 Vbeta and 13 Jbeta primers characterized the PCR. TCRdb's table, derived via immunoSEQ multiplex PCR, lists solely in-frame clones and lacks some. The sample lists under 100,000 clones, 70% seen once, with roughly 15% in the top ten. The CDR3 extends over 15 amino acids. V dropped 6 bases and J dropped 5; count of bases not matched to a gene: 6. The germline CDR1 and CDR2 sequences are MNHEY and SVGAGI. Although they were nominally healthy when sampled, donors likely had unrecorded immune exposures. Only a few counts were recorded for this clone. As yet, its antigen is unknown. Sequencing was performed on PBMCs. The chain employs TRBV6-5 and TRBJ2-1; 11 bases agree with TRBD2. The sequence was collected from a woman aged 45-65 years in good health and CMV-seropositive. The CDR3 DNA is TGTGCCAGCAGAGGTAGCGGGAGGGGCCACAATGAGCAGTTCTTC. Translation: CASRGSGRGHNEQFF.